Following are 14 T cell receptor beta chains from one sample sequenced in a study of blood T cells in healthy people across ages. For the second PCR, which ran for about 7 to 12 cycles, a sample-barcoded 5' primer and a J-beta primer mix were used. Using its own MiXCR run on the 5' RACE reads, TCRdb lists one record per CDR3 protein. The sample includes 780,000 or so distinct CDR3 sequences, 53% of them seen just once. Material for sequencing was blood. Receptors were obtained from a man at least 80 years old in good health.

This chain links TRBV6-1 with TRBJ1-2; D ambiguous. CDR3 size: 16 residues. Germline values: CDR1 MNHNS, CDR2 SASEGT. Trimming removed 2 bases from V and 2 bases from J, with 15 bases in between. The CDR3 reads CASSEMGINGNYGYTF. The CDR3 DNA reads TGTGCCAGCAGTGAAATGGGGATAAATGGCAACTATGGCTACACCTTC.

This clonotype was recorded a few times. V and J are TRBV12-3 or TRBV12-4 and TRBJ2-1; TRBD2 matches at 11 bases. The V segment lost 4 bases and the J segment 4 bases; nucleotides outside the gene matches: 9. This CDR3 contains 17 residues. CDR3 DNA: TGTGCCAGCAGTTATACAAGAGGGACTAGCGGTTACAATGAGCAGTTCTTC. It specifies CASSYTRGTSGYNEQFF.

The CDR3 region has the DNA TGTGCCACCAGCATACAGACTGTGACGAACACCGGGGAGCTGTTTTTT. Its translation is CATSIQTVTNTGELFF. The chain employs TRBV15 and TRBJ2-2, with D hard to call. The germline gives CDR1 LNHNV, CDR2 YYDKDF (reference sequence). V was trimmed by 4 bases and J by 0 bases, leaving 12 bases between them. The CDR3 has 16 residues.

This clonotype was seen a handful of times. CDR3 bases: TGCAGTGCTAGTGCGGGGAACTATGGCTACACCTTC. It encodes CSASAGNYGYTF. J is TRBJ1-2 and V is TRBV20-1, with D unclear. Trimming took off 3 bases at V and 2 bases at J, with 7 bases between the two ends. CDR1 DFQATT and CDR2 SNEGSKA come from the germline V gene (reference sequence). The CDR3 has 12 residues.

CDR3 nucleotide sequence: TGTGCCAGCAGTTCGTTCGGGGGCTATAGCAATCAGCCCCAGCATTTT. Encoded protein: CASSSFGGYSNQPQHF. The chain couples TRBV27 to TRBJ1-5; D may be TRBD1 (6 bases). The V gene's germline CDR1 is MNHEY and CDR2 SMNVEV (reference sequence). This CDR3 comprises 16 residues. V shed 4 bases and J shed 0 bases, with 13 bases lying between them.

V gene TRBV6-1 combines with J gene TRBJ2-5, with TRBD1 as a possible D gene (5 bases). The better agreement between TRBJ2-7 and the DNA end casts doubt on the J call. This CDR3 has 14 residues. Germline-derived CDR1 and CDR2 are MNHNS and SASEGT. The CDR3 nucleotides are TGTGCCAGCAGTGGGTCAGGGTTGAAATACGAGCAGTACTTC. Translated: CASSGSGLKYEQYF.

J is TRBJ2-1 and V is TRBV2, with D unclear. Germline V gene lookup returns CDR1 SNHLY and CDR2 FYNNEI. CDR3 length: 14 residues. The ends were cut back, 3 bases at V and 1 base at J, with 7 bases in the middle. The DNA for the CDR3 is TGTGCCAGCAGTGAGGTTACGTCCTACAATGAGCAGTTCTTC. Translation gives CASSEVTSYNEQFF.

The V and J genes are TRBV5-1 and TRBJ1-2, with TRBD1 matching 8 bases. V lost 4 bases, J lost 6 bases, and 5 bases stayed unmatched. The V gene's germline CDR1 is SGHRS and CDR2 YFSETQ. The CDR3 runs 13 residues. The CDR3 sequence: CASSPTGVNGYTF. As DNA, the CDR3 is TGCGCCAGCAGCCCGACAGGGGTTAATGGCTACACCTTC.

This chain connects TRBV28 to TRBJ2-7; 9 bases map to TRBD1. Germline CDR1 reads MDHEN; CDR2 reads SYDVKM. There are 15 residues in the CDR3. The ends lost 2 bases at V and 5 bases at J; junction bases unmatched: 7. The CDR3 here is CASSLPGTGLHEQYF. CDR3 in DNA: TGTGCCAGCAGTTTACCCGGGACAGGGTTGCACGAGCAGTACTTC.

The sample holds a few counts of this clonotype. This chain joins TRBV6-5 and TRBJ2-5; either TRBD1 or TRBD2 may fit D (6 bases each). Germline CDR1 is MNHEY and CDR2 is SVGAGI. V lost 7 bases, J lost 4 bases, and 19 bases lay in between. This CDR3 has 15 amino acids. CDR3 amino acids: CASNQDRNSGETQYF. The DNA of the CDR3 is TGTGCCAGCAACCAGGACAGAAATAGCGGAGAGACCCAGTACTTC.

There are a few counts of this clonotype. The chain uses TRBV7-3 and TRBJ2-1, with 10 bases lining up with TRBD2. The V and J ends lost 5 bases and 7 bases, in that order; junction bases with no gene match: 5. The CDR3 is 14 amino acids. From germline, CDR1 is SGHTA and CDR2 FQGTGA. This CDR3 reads CASSVMGLANEQFF. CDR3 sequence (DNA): TGTGCCAGCAGCGTAATGGGACTAGCGAATGAGCAGTTCTTC.

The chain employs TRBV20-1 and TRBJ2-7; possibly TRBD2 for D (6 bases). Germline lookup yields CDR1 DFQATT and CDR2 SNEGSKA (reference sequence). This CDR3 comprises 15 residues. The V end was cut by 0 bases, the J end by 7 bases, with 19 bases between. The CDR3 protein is CSARDRSRREYEQYF. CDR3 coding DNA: TGCAGTGCTAGAGATCGATCACGGCGGGAATATGAGCAGTACTTC.

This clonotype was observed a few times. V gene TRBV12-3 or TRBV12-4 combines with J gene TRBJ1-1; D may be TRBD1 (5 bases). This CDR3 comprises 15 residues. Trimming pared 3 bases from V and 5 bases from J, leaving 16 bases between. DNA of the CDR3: TGTGCCAGCAGTTTTGGGGCCGGGGCGCGTACTGAAGCTTTCTTT. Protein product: CASSFGAGARTEAFF.

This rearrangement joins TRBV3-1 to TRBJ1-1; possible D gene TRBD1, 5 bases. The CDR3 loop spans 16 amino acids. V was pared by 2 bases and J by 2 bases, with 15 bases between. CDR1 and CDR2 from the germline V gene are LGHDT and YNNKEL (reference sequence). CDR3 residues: CASSQTVGGSNTEAFF. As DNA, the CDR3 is TGTGCCAGCAGCCAAACTGTCGGGGGATCAAACACTGAAGCTTTCTTT.